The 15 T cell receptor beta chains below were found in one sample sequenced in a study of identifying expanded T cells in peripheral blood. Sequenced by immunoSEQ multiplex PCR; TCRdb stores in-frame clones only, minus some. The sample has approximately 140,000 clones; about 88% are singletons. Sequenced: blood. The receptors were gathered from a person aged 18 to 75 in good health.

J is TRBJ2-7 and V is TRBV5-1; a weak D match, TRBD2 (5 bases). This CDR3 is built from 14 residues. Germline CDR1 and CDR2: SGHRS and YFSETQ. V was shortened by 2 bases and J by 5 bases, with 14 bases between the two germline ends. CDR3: CASSLIRTQDEQYF. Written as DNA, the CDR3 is TGCGCCAGCAGCTTAATCCGGACTCAGGACGAGCAGTACTTC.

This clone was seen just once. The CDR3 coding sequence is TGTGCCAGCATTGGGGGAGGGGCCAATCAGCCCCAGCATTTT. Protein: CASIGGGANQPQHF. The rearrangement links TRBV28 to TRBJ1-5, with TRBD1 as a possible D gene (5 bases). The CDR3 is made up of 14 amino acids. The V gene's germline CDR1 is MDHEN and CDR2 SYDVKM. Between the trimmed V and J ends, which lost 7 bases and 3 bases, there was a span of 13 bases.

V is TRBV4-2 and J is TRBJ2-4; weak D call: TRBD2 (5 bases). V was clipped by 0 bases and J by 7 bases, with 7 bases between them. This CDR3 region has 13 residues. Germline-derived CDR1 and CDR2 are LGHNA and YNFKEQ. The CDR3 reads CASSQDGDNIQYF. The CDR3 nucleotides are TGTGCCAGCAGCCAAGACGGGGATAACATTCAGTACTTC.

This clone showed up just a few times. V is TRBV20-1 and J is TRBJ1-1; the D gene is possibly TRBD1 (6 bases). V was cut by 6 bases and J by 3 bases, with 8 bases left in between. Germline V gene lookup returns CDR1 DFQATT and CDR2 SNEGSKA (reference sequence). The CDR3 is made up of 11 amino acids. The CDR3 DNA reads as TGCAGTGCCGAGGGGGACACTGAAGCTTTCTTT. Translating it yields CSAEGDTEAFF.

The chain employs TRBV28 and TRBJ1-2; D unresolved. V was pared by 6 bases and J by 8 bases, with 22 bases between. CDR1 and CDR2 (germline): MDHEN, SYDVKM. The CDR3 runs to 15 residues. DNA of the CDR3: TGTGCCAGCAGCGGAGGGAATGGGGTTTTTTGGGGCTACACCTTC. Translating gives CASSGGNGVFWGYTF.

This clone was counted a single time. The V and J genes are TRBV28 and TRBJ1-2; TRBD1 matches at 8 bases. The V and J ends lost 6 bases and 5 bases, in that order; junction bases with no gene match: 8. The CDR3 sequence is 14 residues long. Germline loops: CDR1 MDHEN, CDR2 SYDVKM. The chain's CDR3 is CASSSGQGGYGYTF. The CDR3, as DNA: TGTGCCAGCAGCTCCGGACAGGGAGGGTATGGCTACACCTTC.

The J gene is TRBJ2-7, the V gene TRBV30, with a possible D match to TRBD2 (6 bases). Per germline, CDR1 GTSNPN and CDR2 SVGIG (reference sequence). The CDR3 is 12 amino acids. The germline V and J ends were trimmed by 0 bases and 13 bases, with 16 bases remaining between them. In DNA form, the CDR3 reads TGTGCCTGGAGTGTACAGGCGGGGTTGGTATACTTC. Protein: CAWSVQAGLVYF. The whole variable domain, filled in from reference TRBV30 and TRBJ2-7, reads SQTIHQWPATLVQPVGSPLSLECTVEGTSNPNLYWYRQAAGRGLQLLFYSVGIGQISSEVPQNLSASRPQDRQFILSSKKLLLSDSGFYLCAWSVQAGLVYFGPGTRLTVT.

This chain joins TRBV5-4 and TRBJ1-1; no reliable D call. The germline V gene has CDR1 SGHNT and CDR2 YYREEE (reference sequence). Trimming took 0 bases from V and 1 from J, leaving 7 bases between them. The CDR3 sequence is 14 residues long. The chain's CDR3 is CASSLDRRNTEAFF. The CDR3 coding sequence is TGTGCCAGCAGCTTGGATAGGCGGAACACTGAAGCTTTCTTT.

CDR3 residues: CASSYSPGVNSPLHF. CDR3 nucleotides: TGTGCCAGCAGTTACTCTCCAGGGGTTAATTCACCCCTCCACTTT. The J gene is TRBJ1-6, the V gene TRBV6-6; D is possibly TRBD1 (6 bases). V gave up 0 bases and J gave up 6 bases, with 9 bases separating them. This CDR3 is 15 amino acids long. Germline lookup yields CDR1 MNHNY and CDR2 SVGAGI (reference sequence).

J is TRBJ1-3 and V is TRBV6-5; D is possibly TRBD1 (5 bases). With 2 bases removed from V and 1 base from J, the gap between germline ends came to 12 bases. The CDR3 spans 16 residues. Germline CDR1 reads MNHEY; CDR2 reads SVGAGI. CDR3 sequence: CASSYVGGGSGNTIYF. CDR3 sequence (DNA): TGTGCCAGCAGTTACGTAGGCGGGGGGTCTGGAAACACCATATATTTT.

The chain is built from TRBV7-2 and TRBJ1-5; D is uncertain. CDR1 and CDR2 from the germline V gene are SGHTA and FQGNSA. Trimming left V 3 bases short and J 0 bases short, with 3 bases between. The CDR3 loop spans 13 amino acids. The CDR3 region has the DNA TGTGCCAGCAGCTTCGATAGCAATCAGCCCCAGCATTTT. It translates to CASSFDSNQPQHF.

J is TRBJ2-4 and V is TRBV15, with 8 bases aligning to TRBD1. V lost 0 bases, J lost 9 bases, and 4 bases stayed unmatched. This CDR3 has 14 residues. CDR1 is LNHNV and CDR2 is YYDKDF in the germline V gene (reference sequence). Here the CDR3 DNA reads TGTGCCACCAGCAGAGATGACAGGGGAGGCATTCAGTACTTC. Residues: CATSRDDRGGIQYF.

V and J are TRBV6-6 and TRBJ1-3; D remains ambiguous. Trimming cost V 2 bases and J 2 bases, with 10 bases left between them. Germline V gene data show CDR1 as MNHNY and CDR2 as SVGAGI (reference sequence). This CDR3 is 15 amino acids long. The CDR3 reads CASSYVWETGNTIYF. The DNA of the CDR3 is TGTGCCAGCAGTTACGTGTGGGAAACTGGAAACACCATATATTTT.

CDR3 amino acids: CAISSSGSGDEQFF. The CDR3 DNA sequence: TGTGCCATCAGCTCTAGCGGGAGCGGGGATGAGCAGTTCTTC. The chain has TRBV10-3 and TRBJ2-1; 10 nucleotides match TRBD2. Germline V gives CDR1 ENHRY, CDR2 SYGVKD. The V gene end was trimmed by 6 bases and the J gene end by 8 bases; junction bases not matched to a gene: 7. The CDR3 length is 14 residues.

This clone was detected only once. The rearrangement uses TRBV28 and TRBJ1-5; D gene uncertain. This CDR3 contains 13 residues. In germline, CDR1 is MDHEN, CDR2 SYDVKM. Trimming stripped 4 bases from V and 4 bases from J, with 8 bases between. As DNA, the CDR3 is TGTGCCAGCAGTTCTTACACTAATCAGCCCCAGCATTTT. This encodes CASSSYTNQPQHF.